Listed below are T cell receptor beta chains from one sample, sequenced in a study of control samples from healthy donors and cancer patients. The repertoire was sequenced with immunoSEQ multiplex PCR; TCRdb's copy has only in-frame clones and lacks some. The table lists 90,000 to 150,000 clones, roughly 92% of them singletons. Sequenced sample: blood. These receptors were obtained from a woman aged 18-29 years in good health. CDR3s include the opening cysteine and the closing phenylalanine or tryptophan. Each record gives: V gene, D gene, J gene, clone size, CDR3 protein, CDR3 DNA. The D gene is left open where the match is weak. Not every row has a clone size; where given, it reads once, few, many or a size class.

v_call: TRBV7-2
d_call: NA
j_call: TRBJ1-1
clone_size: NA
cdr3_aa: CASSPQTGRGGWEAFF
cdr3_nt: TGTGCCAGCAGCCCACAGACCGGACGGGGGGGGTGGGAAGCTTTCTTT

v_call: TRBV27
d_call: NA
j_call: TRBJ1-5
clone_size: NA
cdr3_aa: CASSLLGKDSWRQPQHF
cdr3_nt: TGTGCCAGCAGTTTATTAGGAAAGGACTCTTGGCGTCAGCCCCAGCATTTT

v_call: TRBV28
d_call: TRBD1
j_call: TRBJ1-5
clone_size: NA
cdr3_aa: CASSLVGRGAGNQPQHF
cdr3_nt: TGTGCCAGCAGTTTAGTCGGCAGGGGGGCGGGCAATCAGCCCCAGCATTTT

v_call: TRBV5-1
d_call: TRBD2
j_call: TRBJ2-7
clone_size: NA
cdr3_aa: CARSPGGGPYEQYF
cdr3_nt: TGCGCCCGCAGCCCGGGGGGGGGACCCTACGAGCAGTACTTC

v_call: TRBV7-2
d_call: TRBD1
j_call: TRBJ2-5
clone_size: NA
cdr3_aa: CASSLIGQGQPQETQYF
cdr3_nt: TGTGCCAGCAGCTTAATAGGACAGGGACAGCCTCAAGAGACCCAGTACTTC

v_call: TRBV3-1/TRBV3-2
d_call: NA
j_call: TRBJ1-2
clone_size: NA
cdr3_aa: CASSPAIDYGYTF
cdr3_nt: TGTGCCAGCAGCCCCGCGATAGACTATGGCTACACCTTC

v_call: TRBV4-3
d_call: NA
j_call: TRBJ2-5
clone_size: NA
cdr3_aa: CASSPRTGREVETQYF
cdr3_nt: TGCGCCAGCAGCCCGAGGACAGGGCGGGAGGTAGAGACCCAGTACTTC

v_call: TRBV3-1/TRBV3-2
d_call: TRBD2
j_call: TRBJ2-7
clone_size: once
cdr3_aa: CASSQDTGGTYEQYF
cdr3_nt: TGTGCCAGCAGCCAAGATACGGGAGGGACCTACGAGCAGTACTTC

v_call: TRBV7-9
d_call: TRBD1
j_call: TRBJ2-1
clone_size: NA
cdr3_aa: CASSLTGDRARAGNNEQFF
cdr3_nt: TGTGCCAGCAGCTTAACGGGGGACAGGGCCCGGGCTGGCAACAATGAGCAGTTCTTC

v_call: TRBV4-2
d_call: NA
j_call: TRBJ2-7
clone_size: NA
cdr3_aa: CASSQNSYEQYF
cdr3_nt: TGTGCCAGCAGCCAGAACTCCTACGAGCAGTACTTC

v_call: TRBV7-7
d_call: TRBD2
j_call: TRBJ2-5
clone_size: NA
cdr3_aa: CASSLGQGLAATQYF
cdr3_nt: TGTGCCAGCAGCTTAGGCCAGGGACTAGCGGCGACCCAGTACTTC

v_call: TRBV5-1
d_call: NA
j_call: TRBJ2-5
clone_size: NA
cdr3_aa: CASSLRPAEWETQYF
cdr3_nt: TGCGCCAGCAGCTTGAGGCCTGCAGAGTGGGAGACCCAGTACTTC

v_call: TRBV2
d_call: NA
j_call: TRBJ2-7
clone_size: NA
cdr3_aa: CASIIGKASVYEQYF
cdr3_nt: TGTGCCAGCATTATTGGTAAGGCGAGCGTCTACGAGCAGTACTTC

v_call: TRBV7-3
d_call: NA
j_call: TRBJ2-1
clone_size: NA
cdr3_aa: CASSLGDISEQFF
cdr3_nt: TGTGCCAGCAGCTTGGGGGACATCAGTGAGCAGTTCTTC

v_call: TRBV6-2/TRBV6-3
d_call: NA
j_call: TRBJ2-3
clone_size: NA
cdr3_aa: CASSWSPRSVDTQYF
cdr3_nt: TGTGCCAGCAGTTGGTCCCCCCGGAGTGTGGATACGCAGTATTTT

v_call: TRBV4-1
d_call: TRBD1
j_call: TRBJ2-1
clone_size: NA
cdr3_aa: CASSQGDSRLRGQFF
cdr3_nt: TGCGCCAGCAGCCAAGGGGACAGCCGGTTGAGGGGGCAGTTCTTC

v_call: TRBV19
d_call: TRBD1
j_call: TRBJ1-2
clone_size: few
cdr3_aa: CASSGDRGLWNGYTF
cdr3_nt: TGTGCCAGTAGTGGGGACAGGGGGCTCTGGAATGGCTACACCTTC

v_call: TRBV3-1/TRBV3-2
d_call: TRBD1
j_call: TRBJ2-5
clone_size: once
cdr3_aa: CASSQDWDRGFETQYF
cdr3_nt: TGTGCCAGCAGCCAAGATTGGGACAGGGGTTTCGAGACCCAGTACTTC

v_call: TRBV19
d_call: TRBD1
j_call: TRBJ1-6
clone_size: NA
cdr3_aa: CASKDREGVSSNSPLHF
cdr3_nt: TGTGCCAGTAAAGACAGGGAGGGAGTTTCGTCGAATTCACCCCTCCACTTT

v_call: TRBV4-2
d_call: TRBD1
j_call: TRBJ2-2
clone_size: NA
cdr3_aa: CASSQDAPQGTGELFF
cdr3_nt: TGTGCCAGCAGCCAAGATGCCCCACAGGGGACCGGGGAGCTGTTTTTT

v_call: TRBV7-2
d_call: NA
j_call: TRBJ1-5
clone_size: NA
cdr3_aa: CASSLWGPQGSNQPQHF
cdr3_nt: TGTGCCAGCAGCTTATGGGGCCCTCAAGGAAGCAATCAGCCCCAGCATTTT

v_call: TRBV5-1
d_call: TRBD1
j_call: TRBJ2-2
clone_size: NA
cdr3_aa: CASSLAGGTGDGELFF
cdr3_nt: TGCGCCAGCAGCTTGGCGGGAGGGACAGGGGACGGGGAGCTGTTTTTT

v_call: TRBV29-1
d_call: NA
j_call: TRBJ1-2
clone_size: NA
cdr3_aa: CSVEDPARYYGYTF
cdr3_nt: TGCAGCGTTGAAGATCCGGCGAGGTACTATGGCTACACCTTC

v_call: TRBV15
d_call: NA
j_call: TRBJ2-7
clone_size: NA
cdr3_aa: CATSRGDGSYEQYF
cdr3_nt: TGTGCCACCAGCAGAGGGGACGGGTCCTACGAGCAGTACTTC

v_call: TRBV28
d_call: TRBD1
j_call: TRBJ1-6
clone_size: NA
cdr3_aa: CASSLDRLNNSPLHF
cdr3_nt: TGTGCCAGCAGTTTGGACAGGCTAAATAATTCACCCCTCCACTTT

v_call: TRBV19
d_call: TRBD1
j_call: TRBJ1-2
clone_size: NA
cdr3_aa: CASRRQGGGYTF
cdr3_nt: TGTGCCAGCCGCCGACAGGGAGGAGGCTACACCTTC

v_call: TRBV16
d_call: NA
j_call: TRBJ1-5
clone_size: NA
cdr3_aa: CASSLRGNQPQHF
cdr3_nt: TGTGCCAGCAGCCTTCGGGGTAATCAGCCCCAGCATTTT

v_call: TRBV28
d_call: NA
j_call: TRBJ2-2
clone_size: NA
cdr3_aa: CASSLGGVTGELFF
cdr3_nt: TGTGCCAGCAGTTTAGGGGGCGTTACCGGGGAGCTGTTTTTT

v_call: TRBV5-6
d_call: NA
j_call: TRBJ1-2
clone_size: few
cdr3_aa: CASSFGLDGYTF
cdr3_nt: TGTGCCAGCAGCTTTGGACTCGATGGCTACACCTTC

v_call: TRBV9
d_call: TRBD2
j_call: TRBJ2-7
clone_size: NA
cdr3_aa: CASSVNSGGAYEQYF
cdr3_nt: TGTGCCAGCAGCGTAAACAGCGGGGGGGCCTACGAGCAGTACTTC

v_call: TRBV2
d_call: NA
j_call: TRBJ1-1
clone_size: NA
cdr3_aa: CASKFHMNTEAFF
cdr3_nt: TGTGCCAGCAAGTTCCACATGAACACTGAAGCTTTCTTT

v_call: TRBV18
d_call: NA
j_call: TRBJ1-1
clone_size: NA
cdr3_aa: CASSLVGGEAFF
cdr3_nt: TGTGCCAGCTCACTCGTGGGAGGTGAAGCTTTCTTT

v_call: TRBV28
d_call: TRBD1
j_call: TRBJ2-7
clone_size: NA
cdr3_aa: CASSWDRDEQYF
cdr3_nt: TGTGCCAGCAGTTGGGACAGGGACGAGCAGTACTTC

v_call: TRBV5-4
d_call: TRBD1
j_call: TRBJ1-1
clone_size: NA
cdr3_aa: CASSPYRTGTTEAFF
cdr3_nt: TGTGCCAGCAGCCCTTATAGGACAGGGACGACTGAAGCTTTCTTT

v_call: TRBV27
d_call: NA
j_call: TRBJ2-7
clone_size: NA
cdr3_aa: CASSLFTTGHFYEQYF
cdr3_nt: TGTGCCAGCAGTTTATTTACAACGGGGCATTTCTACGAGCAGTACTTC

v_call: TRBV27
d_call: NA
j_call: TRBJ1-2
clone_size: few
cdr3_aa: CASSSAGYGYTF
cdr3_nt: TGTGCCAGCAGTTCAGCGGGATATGGCTACACCTTC

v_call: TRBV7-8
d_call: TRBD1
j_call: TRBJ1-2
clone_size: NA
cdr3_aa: CASSLTISGTGNYGYTF
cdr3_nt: TGTGCCAGCAGCTTAACCATTTCCGGGACAGGGAACTATGGCTACACCTTC

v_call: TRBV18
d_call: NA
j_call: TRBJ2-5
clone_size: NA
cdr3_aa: CASSPRVGIQETQYF
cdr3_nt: TGTGCCAGCTCACCACGGGTAGGAATCCAAGAGACCCAGTACTTC

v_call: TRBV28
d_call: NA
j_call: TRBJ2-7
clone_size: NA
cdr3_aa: CASSKGPREQYF
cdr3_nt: TGTGCCAGCAGTAAGGGACCGCGGGAGCAGTACTTC

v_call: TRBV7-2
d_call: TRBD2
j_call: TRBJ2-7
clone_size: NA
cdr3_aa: CASSFAGGNYEQYF
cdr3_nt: TGTGCCAGCAGCTTTGCGGGGGGGAACTACGAGCAGTACTTC

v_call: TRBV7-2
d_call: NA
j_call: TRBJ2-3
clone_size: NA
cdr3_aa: CASSHFSTDTQYF
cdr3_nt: TGTGCCAGCAGTCATTTTAGCACAGATACGCAGTATTTT

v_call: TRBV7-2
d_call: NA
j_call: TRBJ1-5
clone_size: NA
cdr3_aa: CASSLEGGGNQPQHF
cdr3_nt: TGTGCCAGCAGCTTAGAGGGGGGTGGCAATCAGCCCCAGCATTTT

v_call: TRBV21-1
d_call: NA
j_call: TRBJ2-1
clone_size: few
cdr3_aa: CASSKGLVRPYNEQFF
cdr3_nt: TGTGCCAGCAGCAAGGGGCTAGTACGGCCATACAATGAGCAGTTCTTC

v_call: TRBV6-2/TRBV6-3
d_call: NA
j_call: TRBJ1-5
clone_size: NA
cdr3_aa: CASSYSRRNQPQHF
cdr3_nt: TGTGCCAGCAGTTACTCGAGACGAAATCAGCCCCAGCATTTT

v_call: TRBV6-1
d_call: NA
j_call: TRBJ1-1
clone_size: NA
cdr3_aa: CASSDPMGFRNTEAFF
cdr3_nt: TGTGCCAGCAGTGACCCGATGGGGTTCAGAAACACTGAAGCTTTCTTT

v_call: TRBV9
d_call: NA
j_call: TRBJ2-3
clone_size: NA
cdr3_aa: CASSVEAQRADTQYF
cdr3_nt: TGTGCCAGCAGCGTAGAAGCGCAGAGGGCAGATACGCAGTATTTT

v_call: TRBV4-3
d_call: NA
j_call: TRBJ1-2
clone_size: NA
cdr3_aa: CASSQEGGLRRGYTF
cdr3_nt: TGCGCCAGCAGCCAAGAAGGAGGCCTAAGAAGGGGCTACACCTTC

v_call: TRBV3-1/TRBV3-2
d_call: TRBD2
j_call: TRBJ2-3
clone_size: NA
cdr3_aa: CASSHLAGGKDTQYF
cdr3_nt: TGTGCCAGCAGCCATCTAGCGGGGGGTAAAGATACGCAGTATTTT

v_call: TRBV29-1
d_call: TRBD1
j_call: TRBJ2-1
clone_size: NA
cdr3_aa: CSVDDLLATGLGEQFF
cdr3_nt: TGCAGCGTTGACGACTTGCTCGCGACAGGGTTAGGAGAGCAGTTCTTC